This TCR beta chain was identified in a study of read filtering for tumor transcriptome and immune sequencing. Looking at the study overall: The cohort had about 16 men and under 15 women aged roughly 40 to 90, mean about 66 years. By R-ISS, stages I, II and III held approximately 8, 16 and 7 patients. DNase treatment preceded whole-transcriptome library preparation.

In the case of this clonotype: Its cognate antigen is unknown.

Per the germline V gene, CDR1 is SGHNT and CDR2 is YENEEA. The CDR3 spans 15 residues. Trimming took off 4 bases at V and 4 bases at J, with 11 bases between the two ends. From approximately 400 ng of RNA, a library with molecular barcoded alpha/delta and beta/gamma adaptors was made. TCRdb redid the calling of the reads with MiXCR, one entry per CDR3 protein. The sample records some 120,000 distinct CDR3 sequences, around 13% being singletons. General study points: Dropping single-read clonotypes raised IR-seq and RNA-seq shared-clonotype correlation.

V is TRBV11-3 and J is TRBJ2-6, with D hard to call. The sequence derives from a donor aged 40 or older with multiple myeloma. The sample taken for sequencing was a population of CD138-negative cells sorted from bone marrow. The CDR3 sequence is CASSSHSPGANVLTF. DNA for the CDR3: TGTGCCAGCAGCTCTCATTCCCCAGGGGCCAACGTCCTGACTTTC.